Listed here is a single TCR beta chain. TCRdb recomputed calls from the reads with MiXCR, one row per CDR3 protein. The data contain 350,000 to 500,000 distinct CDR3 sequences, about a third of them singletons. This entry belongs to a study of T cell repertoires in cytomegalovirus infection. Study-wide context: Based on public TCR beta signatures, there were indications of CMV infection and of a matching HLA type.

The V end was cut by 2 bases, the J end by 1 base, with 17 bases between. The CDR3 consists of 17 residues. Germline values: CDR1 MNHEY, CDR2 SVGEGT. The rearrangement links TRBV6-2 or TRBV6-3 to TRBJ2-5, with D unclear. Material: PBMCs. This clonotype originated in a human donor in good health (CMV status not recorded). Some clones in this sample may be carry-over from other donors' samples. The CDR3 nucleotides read TGTGCCAGCAGTTACCGCCCGGTGGTCAGGAGCCAAGAGACCCAGTACTTC. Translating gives CASSYRPVVRSQETQYF.